Detailed here is one T cell receptor (beta chain). This sample is drawn from a study of shared clonotypes between healthy human individuals. Profiling relied on immunoSEQ multiplex PCR, and the TCRdb table lists in-frame clones only, not all of them. This table has about 1 million clones, 70% to 80% appearing once. The CDR3 totals 14 residues. Per the germline V gene, CDR1 is MNHNS and CDR2 is SASEGT. J was trimmed by 4 bases and V by 9 bases; bases with no gene match: 9. The sequence was collected from a man aged 18 to 30 in good health. This rearrangement joins TRBV6-1 to TRBJ2-7, with 10 nucleotides matching TRBD1. Sequencing was carried out using memory CD4+ T cells sorted from blood. Specified subset: CD45RA-negative fraction. The DNA of the CDR3 is TGTGCCAGTCACCGGGACAGGGGTGCGTACGAGCAGTACTTC. Residues: CASHRDRGAYEQYF.